The 13 T cell receptor beta chains below were found in one sample sequenced in a study of Ad26.COV2.S vaccination and SARS-CoV-2 variants. TCRdb's copy holds only in-frame clones and misses some; the assay was immunoSEQ multiplex PCR. The sample includes over 400,000 clones, 80% to 95% seen only once; the top ten take around 4.5%. Treatment reported: roughly 19 received Ad26.COV2.S at low or high dose, single or two shots; several received placebo; per-sample allocation not given. Sampling was performed 63 days after the first vaccine or placebo injection. Specimen: peripheral blood, collected in a trial of Ad26.COV2.S vaccine versus placebo. These receptors were obtained from a person aged 18-65 years who received the Ad26.COV2.S COVID-19 vaccine or a placebo.

The chain combines TRBV6-2 or TRBV6-3 with TRBJ2-1; D is ambiguous. Germline CDR1 is MNHEY and CDR2 is SVGEGT. Deletions cut 0 bases from V and 7 bases from J, with 10 bases between. The CDR3 loop spans 14 amino acids. The CDR3 sequence is CASSYSNSLNEQFF. Written as DNA, the CDR3 is TGTGCCAGCAGTTACTCCAATAGCTTGAATGAGCAGTTCTTC.

This clone came up once. The V and J genes are TRBV2 and TRBJ2-7, with 11 bases lining up with TRBD1. CDR3 length: 12 amino acids. The germline gives CDR1 SNHLY, CDR2 FYNNEI. V shed 8 bases, J shed 4 bases, and the junction held 1 base outside the gene matches. CDR3 in DNA: TGTGCCAGCCGGGACAGGGGGTACGAGCAGTACTTC. This translates into CASRDRGYEQYF.

A few counts support this clone. The CDR3 DNA follows: TGTGCCAGCAGTGACGGGACTAGCGGGTCATACAATGAGCAGTTCTTC. This gives the protein CASSDGTSGSYNEQFF. The rearrangement uses TRBV6-4 and TRBJ2-1, with 12 bases identical to TRBD2. The CDR3 length is 16 residues. CDR1 and CDR2 from the germline V gene are MRHNA and SNTAGT. V was clipped by 2 bases and J by 4 bases; unmatched bases: 3.

The chain combines TRBV7-2 with TRBJ2-7, with 11 bases lining up with TRBD1. Germline CDR1 reads SGHTA; CDR2 reads FQGNSA. V dropped 3 bases and J dropped 4; count of bases not matched to a gene: 8. CDR3 length: 16 residues. As DNA, the CDR3 is TGTGCCAGCAGCTTGGAGGGGACAGGGGGGAAGTACGAGCAGTACTTC. This encodes CASSLEGTGGKYEQYF.

This chain links TRBV27 with TRBJ1-6, with D perhaps TRBD1 (5 bases). The germline V gene has CDR1 MNHEY and CDR2 SMNVEV (reference sequence). Trimming shortened V by 4 bases and J by 7 bases, and 5 bases separated the two germline ends. The CDR3 loop spans 12 amino acids. This chain's CDR3 is CASSYRNSPLHF. CDR3 bases: TGTGCCAGCAGTTACAGGAATTCACCCCTCCACTTT.

This chain connects TRBV28 to TRBJ2-7; 9 bases fit TRBD2. Germline loops: CDR1 MDHEN, CDR2 SYDVKM. With V trimmed by 5 bases and J by 6 bases, 2 bases remained unmatched. The CDR3 has 12 residues. DNA of the CDR3: TGTGCCAGCAGTGGGACTAGCTCCGAGCAGTACTTC. It translates to CASSGTSSEQYF. Combining the CDR3 with reference TRBV28 and TRBJ2-7 gives the whole variable domain DVKVTQSSRYLVKRTGEKVFLECVQDMDHENMFWYRQDPGLGLRLIYFSYDVKMKEKGDIPEGYSVSREKKERFSLILESASTNQTSMYLCASSGTSSEQYFGPGTRLTVT.

The V and J genes are TRBV5-6 and TRBJ2-3, with 14 bases aligning to TRBD2. Germline loops: CDR1 SGHDT, CDR2 YYEEEE. CDR3 length equals 17 residues. With V trimmed by 0 bases and J by 1 base, 1 base remained unmatched. The CDR3 coding sequence is TGTGCCAGCAGCTTGGGGGGACTAGCGGGAGGCACAGATACGCAGTATTTT. This encodes CASSLGGLAGGTDTQYF.

V gene TRBV4-2 combines with J gene TRBJ1-1; TRBD1 matches at 7 bases. The CDR3 is 14 amino acids. Losses at the gene ends were 3 bases for V and 0 bases for J; bases not matched to a gene: 1. Germline V gene sequence: CDR1 LGHNA, CDR2 YNFKEQ. The CDR3 DNA reads as TGTGCCAGCAGCCAGGACAGGTTGAACACTGAAGCTTTCTTT. This translates into CASSQDRLNTEAFF.

This chain uses TRBV19 with TRBJ2-5, with a possible D match to TRBD2 (6 bases). V was shortened by 0 bases and J by 5 bases, with 16 bases between the two germline ends. This CDR3 has 16 residues. Germline CDR1 reads LNHDA; CDR2 reads SQIVND (reference sequence). CDR3 sequence: CASSIDGRGGVETQYF. In DNA form, the CDR3 reads TGTGCCAGTAGTATAGATGGGCGGGGAGGAGTGGAGACCCAGTACTTC.

The chain carries TRBV5-1 and TRBJ1-2, with no clear D. The germline V gene has CDR1 SGHRS and CDR2 YFSETQ. V was clipped by 0 bases and J by 1 base, with 22 bases between them. CDR3 length equals 19 residues. The CDR3 DNA follows: TGCGCCAGCAGCTTGGGCAGGTCCCTACTATATCTCTATAACTATGGCTACACCTTC. Its translation: CASSLGRSLLYLYNYGYTF.

The chain combines TRBV7-9 with TRBJ1-1, with D unresolved. The CDR3 spans 13 residues. Germline lookup yields CDR1 SEHNR and CDR2 FQNEAQ (reference sequence). The V and J ends lost 5 bases and 4 bases respectively, with 11 bases between them. The CDR3 region is CASSPNRVTEAFF. The CDR3 coding sequence is TGTGCCAGCAGCCCGAACAGAGTCACTGAAGCTTTCTTT. Combining the CDR3 with reference TRBV7-9 and TRBJ1-1 gives the whole variable domain DTGVSQNPRHKITKRGQNVTFRCDPISEHNRLYWYRQTLGQGPEFLTYFQNEAQLEKSRLLSDRFSAERPKGSFSTLEIQRTEQGDSAMYLCASSPNRVTEAFFGQGTRLTVV.

J is TRBJ2-1 and V is TRBV7-9; 14 nucleotides line up with TRBD2. The length of the CDR3 is 17 residues. The V gene's germline CDR1 is SEHNR and CDR2 FQNEAQ (reference sequence). V was clipped by 5 bases and J by 3 bases; unmatched bases: 6. CDR3 amino acids: CASSVGTSGSSYNEQFF. CDR3 coding DNA: TGTGCCAGCAGCGTCGGGACTAGCGGGAGTAGCTACAATGAGCAGTTCTTC. The variable domain in full, completed from reference TRBV7-9 and TRBJ2-1, reads DTGVSQNPRHKITKRGQNVTFRCDPISEHNRLYWYRQTLGQGPEFLTYFQNEAQLEKSRLLSDRFSAERPKGSFSTLEIQRTEQGDSAMYLCASSVGTSGSSYNEQFFGPGTRLTVL.

The V call is TRBV2, the J call TRBJ2-5; TRBD2 agrees at 7 bases. Germline V gene data show CDR1 as SNHLY and CDR2 as FYNNEI. V trimming: 6 bases; J trimming: 5 bases; junction bases outside the gene matches: 21. There are 18 residues in the CDR3. For the CDR3, the DNA is TGTGCCAGCAGCGGGGAGGGGTACGAGAGAATGAGAAGGGAGACCCAGTACTTC. Its protein is CASSGEGYERMRRETQYF.